Each of the 11 T cell receptor beta chains below was sequenced from the same sample in a study of cytomegalovirus exposure and HLA in healthy donors. Here immunoSEQ multiplex PCR was the method, and the copy in TCRdb shows in-frame clones only, minus some. The sample contains 120,000 or so clones, about 90% of which appear only once. The sequenced sample consisted of PBMCs. Source of these receptors: a young woman in good health and CMV-seronegative.

The CDR3, as DNA: TGTGCCAGCAGTTTTAGTAAGGGGTTCGACGTTAGCACAGATACGCAGTATTTT. It yields the protein CASSFSKGFDVSTDTQYF. The chain combines TRBV27 with TRBJ2-3, with a possible D match to TRBD1 (5 bases). This CDR3 comprises 18 residues. Germline loops: CDR1 MNHEY, CDR2 SMNVEV (reference sequence). The ends were cut back, 3 bases at V and 0 bases at J, with 19 bases in the middle.

This chain links TRBV19 with TRBJ2-2; no clear D. Germline CDR1 and CDR2: LNHDA and SQIVND (reference sequence). Trimming stripped 3 bases from V and 3 bases from J, with 8 bases between. The CDR3 has 14 amino acids. CDR3 coding DNA: TGTGCCAGTAGTATTCAGGCGTACACCGGGGAGCTGTTTTTT. Amino acid sequence: CASSIQAYTGELFF.

The chain links TRBV18 to TRBJ1-1; maybe TRBD1 (6 bases). The germline V gene encodes CDR1 KGHSH and CDR2 LQKENI. The V gene lost 2 bases and the J gene lost 1 base, with 14 bases spanning the gap. This CDR3 is built from 16 residues. The CDR3 here is CASSPSQGRPNTEAFF. The CDR3 DNA sequence: TGTGCCAGCTCACCATCACAGGGACGCCCGAACACTGAAGCTTTCTTT.

This clone was observed a single time. The CDR3 bases are TGTGCCAGCAGCTTAGGTAGCGGGACAAGCACAGATACGCAGTATTTT. It translates to CASSLGSGTSTDTQYF. The chain uses TRBV11-3 and TRBJ2-3, with TRBD2 identical over 8 bases. The CDR3 sequence is 16 residues long. Losses at the gene ends were 1 base for V and 0 bases for J; bases not matched to a gene: 3. Germline V gives CDR1 SGHNT, CDR2 YENEEA.

This chain joins TRBV27 and TRBJ1-6; D gene unclear. V was clipped by 2 bases and J by 8 bases, with 7 bases between them. Germline CDR1 and CDR2: MNHEY and SMNVEV (reference sequence). CDR3 size: 13 residues. CDR3 in DNA: TGTGCCAGCAGTTTAGTTAGCGATTCACCCCTCCACTTT. Its translation: CASSLVSDSPLHF.

The V and J genes are TRBV7-6 and TRBJ1-2; D gene ambiguous. The germline V and J ends were trimmed by 5 bases and 3 bases, with 22 bases remaining between them. Germline CDR1 reads SGHVS; CDR2 reads FNYEAQ. The CDR3 loop spans 17 amino acids. Written as DNA, the CDR3 is TGTGCCAGCAGCCCGGCGGAGGCGAAGTGCTGTGACTATGGCTACACCTTC. Translated: CASSPAEAKCCDYGYTF.

This clone was recorded once. This chain joins TRBV7-3 and TRBJ2-3, with 11 bases identical to TRBD2. Germline CDR1 and CDR2: SGHTA and FQGTGA. V was pared by 4 bases and J by 8 bases, with 2 bases of the junction left unmatched. The CDR3 totals 13 residues. The CDR3 sequence: CASSSLAGGTQYF. As DNA, the CDR3 is TGTGCCAGCAGCTCTCTAGCGGGAGGTACGCAGTATTTT.

The chain has TRBV18 and TRBJ1-1, with TRBD1 matching 7 bases. Looked up from germline, CDR1 is KGHSH and CDR2 is LQKENI. Trimming removed 6 bases from V and 5 bases from J; junction bases left unmatched: 15. There are 16 residues in the CDR3. In DNA, the CDR3 is TGTGCCAGCTCCCCCCCTGAGGGGGCGGATTGGACTGAAGCTTTCTTT. This sequence encodes CASSPPEGADWTEAFF.

The chain has TRBV7-8 and TRBJ1-5, with D maybe TRBD1 (6 bases). The CDR3 totals 13 residues. Germline values: CDR1 SGHVS, CDR2 FQNEAQ. V was cut by 7 bases and J by 1 base, with 8 bases left in between. CDR3 in amino acids: CASTTGSNQPQHF. CDR3 nucleotide sequence: TGTGCCAGCACCACAGGGAGCAATCAGCCCCAGCATTTT.

The chain combines TRBV29-1 with TRBJ2-5; D might be TRBD1 (6 bases). In germline, CDR1 is SQVTM, CDR2 ANQGSEA. CDR3 length: 14 amino acids. V gave up 4 bases and J gave up 5 bases, with 17 bases separating them. The CDR3 region has the DNA TGCAGCGTTGTCCCCCAGGGGCTAGGGGAGACCCAGTACTTC. Translated: CSVVPQGLGETQYF.

This clone was found once. This chain uses TRBV9 with TRBJ2-5, with TRBD2 identical over 7 bases. Per germline, CDR1 SGDLS and CDR2 YYNGEE. The CDR3 has 14 residues. J was trimmed by 4 bases and V by 0 bases; bases with no gene match: 3. This chain's CDR3 is CASSVGGTIETQYF. CDR3 sequence (DNA): TGTGCCAGCAGCGTAGGTGGGACTATAGAGACCCAGTACTTC.